This TCR beta chain appears in the sequencing data of a study of blood T cell repertoires in COVID-19 (TCRdb year 2020). Regarding the complete study: Collaborator samples came from the United States, Italy and Spain and covered acute and convalescent phases of COVID-19. The material from the prospective study consisted of cDNA or gDNA derived from T cells, B-cell-depleted T cells, or PBMCs. Subjects who had been exposed to COVID-19, were actively infected with it, or had recovered from it provided the deeply sampled blood TCRbeta repertoires that made up the dataset. The repertoires were released in a freely available public database intended as a resource for research on the immune response to SARS-CoV-2. Samples came from the ongoing ImmuneRACE study (first 160 participants) plus 1,254 subjects from 6 global collaborators. A de-identified subject ID, COVID-19 status, age in years and sex were almost always included in the sample metadata. Where available, HLA class I and class II types were taken from metadata supplied by the sample provider and were not determined by assay-based typing. Points the paper makes about the study in general: How much clinical and demographic metadata was included differed by source and by participant, and the metadata was provided uncurated.

TCRbeta CDR3 regions were amplified from genomic DNA by means of the immunoSEQ Assay, a bias-controlled multiplex PCR. For the original study's pipeline: The number of nucleated cells in each sample was estimated from the amplification of reference gene primers within the assay. Sequence reads were collapsed and filtered to measure the absolute abundance of every unique TCRbeta CDR3 rearrangement. For each sample, productive Simpson clonality was calculated by taking the square root of Simpson's diversity index across productive rearrangements. TCRdb's version of the immuneACCESS table is confined to in-frame rearrangements and falls short of the full clone set. An unresolved V gene accounts for under half of the shortfall where checked; the remainder is of unknown origin. D and trimming come from the DNA, and the V and J calls and clone size come from that table. Within this sample are under 150,000 clones, with around 80% of them counted one time only. In total, the top ten clones hold approximately 2.4% of the sample.

V is pruned by 5 bases and J by 5 bases, leaving 7 bases of the junction without a gene match. The germline V gene (reference sequence) provides CDR1 LNHDA and CDR2 SQIVND. The CDR3, cysteine through phenylalanine, is 14 amino acids long. The DNA shown is the 42-base CDR3, in frame from base 1. This clone was seen a handful of times. Its antigen has not been determined. The record has no base qualities; no much larger clone is one base away. Participants in the prospective study were enrolled through a virtual design, were aged roughly 18 to 100 years, and lived in 24 United States geographic areas. In the prospective study, participants were assigned to cohorts based on the clinical history participants reported in a screening survey and a study questionnaire. In the prospective study, whole blood, serum and a nasopharyngeal or oropharyngeal swab were collected from each participant by mobile phlebotomists. Prospective study participants could optionally give additional blood draws and questionnaires over a roughly two-month period. Prospective study blood samples were shipped either frozen or at room temperature before DNA extraction.

The sample taken for sequencing was PBMCs or T cells enriched from blood (not recorded which). The rearranged chain carries TRBV19 and TRBJ1-2, and 8 junctional nucleotides match TRBD1. This clonotype was obtained from a man aged 40-55 years with acute COVID-19. Read as DNA, the sequence is TGTGCCAGTAGTCCGGACACAGGGGGGTATGGCTACACCTTC. It is translated as CASSPDTGGYGYTF.